This TCR beta chain is drawn from a study of shared clonotypes between healthy human individuals. Study-wide findings and caveats: When compared with the clonotypes that were shared by all four sorted-subset donors, the non-shared clonotypes turned out to have lower generation probabilities. Rarefaction curves obtained for sorted subsets showed sequencing incomplete despite large depth. The expectation was that sequencing depth would affect clonotype sharing among donors.

A word on this clone: Its target is unknown.

Libraries were prepared by immunoSEQ multiplex PCR; TCRdb keeps only in-frame clonotypes and omits some of them. The table has approximately 2.1 million clones, just over 90% seen once. The receptor was derived from a man aged 18 to 29 in good health. Some clones in this sample may be carry-over from other donors' samples. The source material was naive CD4+ T cells from PBMCs. Indicated subset: CD45RA+ positively selected.

The CDR3 coding sequence is TGCAGCGATACGATGTTACAGGGAAGCTATGGCTACACCTTC. As protein: CSDTMLQGSYGYTF. This sequence joins TRBV29-1 and TRBJ1-2; the D gene is possibly TRBD1 (6 bases). The ends were cut back, 7 bases at V and 4 bases at J, with 19 bases in the middle. The CDR3 consists of 14 residues. Germline CDR1 is SQVTM and CDR2 is ANQGSEA.